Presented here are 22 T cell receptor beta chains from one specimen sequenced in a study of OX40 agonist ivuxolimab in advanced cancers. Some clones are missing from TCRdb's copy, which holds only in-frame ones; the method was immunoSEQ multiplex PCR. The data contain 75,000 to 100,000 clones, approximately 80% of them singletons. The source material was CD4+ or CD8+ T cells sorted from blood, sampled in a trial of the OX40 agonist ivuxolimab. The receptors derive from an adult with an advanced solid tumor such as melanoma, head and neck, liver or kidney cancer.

The CDR3 reads CASGYGQGNTEAFF. CDR3 in DNA: TGTGCTAGTGGTTACGGACAGGGGAACACTGAAGCTTTCTTT. The chain carries TRBV12-5 and TRBJ1-1; 8 positions agree with TRBD1. Germline CDR1 reads LGHNT; CDR2 reads FRNRAP. Trimming cost V 4 bases and J 1 base; bases outside gene matches: 2. CDR3 length: 14 amino acids.

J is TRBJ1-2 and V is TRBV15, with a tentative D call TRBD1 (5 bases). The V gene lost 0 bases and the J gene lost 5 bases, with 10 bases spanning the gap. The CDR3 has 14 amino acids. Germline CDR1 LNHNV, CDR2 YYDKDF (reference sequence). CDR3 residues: CATSRDRVGYGYTF. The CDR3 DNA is TGTGCCACCAGCAGAGACAGGGTAGGATATGGCTACACCTTC.

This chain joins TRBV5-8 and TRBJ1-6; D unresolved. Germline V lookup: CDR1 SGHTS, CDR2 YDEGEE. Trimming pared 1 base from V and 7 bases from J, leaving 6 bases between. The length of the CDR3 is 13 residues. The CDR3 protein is CASSLRGNSPLHF. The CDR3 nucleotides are TGTGCCAGCAGCTTGAGAGGGAATTCACCCCTCCACTTT.

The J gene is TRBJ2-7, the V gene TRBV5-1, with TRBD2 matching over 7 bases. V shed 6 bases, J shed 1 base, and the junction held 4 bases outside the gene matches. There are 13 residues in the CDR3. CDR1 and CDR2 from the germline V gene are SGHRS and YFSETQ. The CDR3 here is CASKTGGSYEQYF. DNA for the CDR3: TGCGCCAGCAAAACGGGAGGTTCCTACGAGCAGTACTTC.

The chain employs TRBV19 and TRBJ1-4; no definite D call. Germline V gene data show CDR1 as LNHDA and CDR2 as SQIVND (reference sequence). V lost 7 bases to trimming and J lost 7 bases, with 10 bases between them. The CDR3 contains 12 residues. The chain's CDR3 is CASNDRSEKLFF. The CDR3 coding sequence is TGTGCCAGTAATGATAGGAGTGAAAAACTGTTTTTT.

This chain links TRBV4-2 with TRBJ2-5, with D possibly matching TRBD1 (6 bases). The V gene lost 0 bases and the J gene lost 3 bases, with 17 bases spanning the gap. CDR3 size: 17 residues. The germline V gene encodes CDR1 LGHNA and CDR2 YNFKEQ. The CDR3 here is CASSQEILQGFEETQYF. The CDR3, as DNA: TGTGCCAGCAGCCAAGAAATACTACAGGGTTTTGAAGAGACCCAGTACTTC.

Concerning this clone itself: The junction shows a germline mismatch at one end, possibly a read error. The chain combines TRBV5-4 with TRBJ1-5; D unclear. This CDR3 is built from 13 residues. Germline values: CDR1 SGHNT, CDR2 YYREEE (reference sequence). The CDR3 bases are TGCGCCAGCAGCCAGTGGGAGGATCAGCCCCAGCATTTT. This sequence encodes CASSQWEDQPQHF.

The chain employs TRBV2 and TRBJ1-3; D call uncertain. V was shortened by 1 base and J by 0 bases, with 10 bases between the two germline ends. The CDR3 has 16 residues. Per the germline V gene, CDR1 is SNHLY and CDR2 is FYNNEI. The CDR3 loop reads CASSEVRASSGNTIYF. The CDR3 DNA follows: TGTGCCAGCAGTGAAGTAAGGGCCAGCTCTGGAAACACCATATATTTT.

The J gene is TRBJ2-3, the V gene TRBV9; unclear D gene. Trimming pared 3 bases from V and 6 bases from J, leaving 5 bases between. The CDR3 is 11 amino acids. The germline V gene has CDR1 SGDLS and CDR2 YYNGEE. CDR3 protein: CASSGADTQYF. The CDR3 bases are TGTGCCAGCAGCGGGGCCGATACGCAGTATTTT.

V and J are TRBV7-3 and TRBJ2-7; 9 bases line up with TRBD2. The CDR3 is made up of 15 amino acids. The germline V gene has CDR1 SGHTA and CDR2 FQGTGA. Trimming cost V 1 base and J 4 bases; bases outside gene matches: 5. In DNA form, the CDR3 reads TGTGCCAGCAGCTTAATCCCTAGCGGGGAATACGAGCAGTACTTC. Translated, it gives CASSLIPSGEYEQYF. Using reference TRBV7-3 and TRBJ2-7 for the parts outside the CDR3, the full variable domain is GAGVSQTPSNKVTEKGKYVELRCDPISGHTALYWYRQSLGQGPEFLIYFQGTGAADDSGLPNDRFFAVRPEGSVSTLKIQRTERGDSAVYLCASSLIPSGEYEQYFGPGTRLTVT.

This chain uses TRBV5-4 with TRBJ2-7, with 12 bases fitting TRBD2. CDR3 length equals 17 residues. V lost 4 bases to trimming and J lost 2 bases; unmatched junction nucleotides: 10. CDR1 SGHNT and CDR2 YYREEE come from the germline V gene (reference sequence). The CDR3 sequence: CASSPRTSGGLAYEQYF. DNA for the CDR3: TGTGCCAGCAGCCCCAGAACTAGCGGGGGGCTTGCCTACGAGCAGTACTTC.

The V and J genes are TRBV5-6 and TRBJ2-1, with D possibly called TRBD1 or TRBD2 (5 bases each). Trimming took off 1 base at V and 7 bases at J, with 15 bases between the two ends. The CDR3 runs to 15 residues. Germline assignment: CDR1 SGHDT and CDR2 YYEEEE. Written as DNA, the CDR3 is TGTGCCAGCAGCTTGCCTCAGGGAGAAGGAAATGAGCAGTTCTTC. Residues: CASSLPQGEGNEQFF.

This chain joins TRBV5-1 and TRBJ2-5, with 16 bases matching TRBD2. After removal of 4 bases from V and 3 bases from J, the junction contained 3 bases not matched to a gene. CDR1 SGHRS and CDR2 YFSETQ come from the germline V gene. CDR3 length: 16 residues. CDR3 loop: CASSPGTSGREETQYF. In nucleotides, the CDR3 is TGCGCCAGCAGCCCGGGGACTAGCGGGAGGGAAGAGACCCAGTACTTC.

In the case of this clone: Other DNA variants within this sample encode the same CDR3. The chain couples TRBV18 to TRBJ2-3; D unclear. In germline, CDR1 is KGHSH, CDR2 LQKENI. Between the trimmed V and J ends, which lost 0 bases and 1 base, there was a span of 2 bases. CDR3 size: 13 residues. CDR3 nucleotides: TGTGCCAGCTCACCACCGGGCACAGATACGCAGTATTTT. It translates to CASSPPGTDTQYF.

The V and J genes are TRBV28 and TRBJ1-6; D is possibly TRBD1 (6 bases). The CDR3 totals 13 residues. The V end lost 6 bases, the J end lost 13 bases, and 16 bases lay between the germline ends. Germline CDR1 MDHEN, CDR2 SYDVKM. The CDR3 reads CASRGAGELPLHF. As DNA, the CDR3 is TGTGCCAGCAGAGGGGCAGGGGAGTTGCCCCTCCACTTT.

DNA of the CDR3: TGCGCCAGCAGCCAAGGCCCGGGACAGGGGGACAATGAGCAGTTCTTC. Translated: CASSQGPGQGDNEQFF. The V gene is TRBV4-3, the J gene TRBJ2-1, with 11 bases identical to TRBD1. The V gene's germline CDR1 is LGHNA and CDR2 YSLEER. The length of the CDR3 is 16 residues. V shed 1 base, J shed 5 bases, and the junction held 4 bases outside the gene matches.

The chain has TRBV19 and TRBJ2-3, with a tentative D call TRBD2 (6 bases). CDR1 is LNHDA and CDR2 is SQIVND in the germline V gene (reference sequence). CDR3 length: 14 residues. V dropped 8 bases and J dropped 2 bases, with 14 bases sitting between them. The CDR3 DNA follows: TGTGCCAGTGGACGGAGGGTAGTCACAGATACGCAGTATTTT. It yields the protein CASGRRVVTDTQYF.

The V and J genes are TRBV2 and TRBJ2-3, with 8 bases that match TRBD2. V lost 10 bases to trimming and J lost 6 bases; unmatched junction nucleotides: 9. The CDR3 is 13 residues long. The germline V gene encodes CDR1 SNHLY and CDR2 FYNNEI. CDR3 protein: CATAGTRGDTQYF. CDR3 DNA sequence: TGTGCCACCGCCGGGACTAGGGGGGATACGCAGTATTTT.

The CDR3 loop reads CASSLVPSSPNTQYF. For the CDR3, the DNA is TGCGCCAGCAGCTTGGTGCCTTCCTCCCCAAATACGCAGTATTTT. The chain combines TRBV5-1 with TRBJ2-3; D is unclear. This CDR3 has 15 amino acids. V was shortened by 0 bases and J by 7 bases, with 15 bases between the two germline ends. Germline lookup yields CDR1 SGHRS and CDR2 YFSETQ. Drawing the rest from reference TRBV5-1 and TRBJ2-3, the complete variable domain is KAGVTQTPRYLIKTRGQQVTLSCSPISGHRSVSWYQQTPGQGLQFLFEYFSETQRNKGNFPGRFSGRQFSNSRSEMNVSTLELGDSALYLCASSLVPSSPNTQYFGPGTRLTVL.

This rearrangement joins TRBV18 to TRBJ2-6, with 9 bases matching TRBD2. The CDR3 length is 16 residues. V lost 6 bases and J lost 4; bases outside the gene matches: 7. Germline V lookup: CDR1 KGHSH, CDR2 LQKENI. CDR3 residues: CASSLAGGSGANVLTF. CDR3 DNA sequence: TGTGCCAGCTCCCTCGCGGGAGGGTCCGGGGCCAACGTCCTGACTTTC. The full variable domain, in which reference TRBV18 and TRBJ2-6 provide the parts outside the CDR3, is NAGVMQNPRHLVRRRGQEARLRCSPMKGHSHVYWYRQLPEEGLKFMVYLQKENIIDESGMPKERFSAEFPKEGPSILRIQQVVRGDSAAYFCASSLAGGSGANVLTFGAGSRLTVL.

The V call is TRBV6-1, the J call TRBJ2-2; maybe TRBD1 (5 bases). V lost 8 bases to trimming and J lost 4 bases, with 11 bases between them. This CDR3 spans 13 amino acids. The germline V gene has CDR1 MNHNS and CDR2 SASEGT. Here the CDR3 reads CASQDTPTGELFF. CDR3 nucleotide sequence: TGTGCCAGCCAGGACACCCCCACCGGGGAGCTGTTTTTT.

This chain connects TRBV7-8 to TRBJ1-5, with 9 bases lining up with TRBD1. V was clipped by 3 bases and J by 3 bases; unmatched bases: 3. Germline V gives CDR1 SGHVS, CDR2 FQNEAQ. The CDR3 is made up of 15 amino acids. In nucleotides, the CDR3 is TGTGCCAGCAGCTTTGGACAGGGGTCCAATCAGCCCCAGCATTTT. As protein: CASSFGQGSNQPQHF. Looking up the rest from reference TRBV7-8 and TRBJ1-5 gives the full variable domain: GAGVSQSPRYKVAKRGQDVALRCDPISGHVSLFWYQQALGQGPEFLTYFQNEAQLDKSGLPSDRFFAERPEGSVSTLKIQRTQQEDSAVYLCASSFGQGSNQPQHFGDGTRLSIL.